The rows below give T cell receptor beta chains drawn from one sample of a study of type 1 regulatory T cells. TCRdb reprocessed the reads via MiXCR and lists one record per CDR3 protein. Among some 71,000 distinct CDR3 sequences listed, around 20% were seen once. These receptors lack a known antigen. The specimen sequenced was cultured type 1 regulatory T (Tr1) cells, either the whole culture or a sorted fraction (not recorded which). The receptors originated from a human donor in good health. Both conserved end residues are part of each CDR3. The size field is filled for only some rows; it gives once, few, many or a size class.

V	J	size	CDR3
TRBV12-3/TRBV12-4	TRBJ1-4	-	CASRQYSTNEKLFF
TRBV20-1	TRBJ2-5	-	CSARERQETQYF
TRBV28	TRBJ2-2	-	CASREGDRNTGELFF
TRBV7-8	TRBJ2-1	few	CASSLGGLAGVNEQFF
TRBV11-2	TRBJ2-5	-	CASSFSHGETQYF
TRBV20-1	TRBJ2-5	many	CSARLAGDLETQYF
TRBV20-1	TRBJ2-2	-	CSAGTSGSTGELFF
TRBV7-2	TRBJ2-7	few	CASSLGLAGPLGQYF
TRBV7-6	TRBJ2-1	-	CASSLQAGGGAYNEQFF
TRBV2	TRBJ1-3	-	CASRAGTSSGNTIYF
TRBV6-5	TRBJ2-3	few	CASRPTSSGPDTQYF
TRBV10-3	TRBJ2-1	few	CAIRSSGSGNEQFF
TRBV15	TRBJ1-2	-	CATSRDIDHGYTF
TRBV29-1	TRBJ1-3	-	CSVGNSGNTIYF
TRBV3-1	TRBJ2-2	-	CASRAKPGPRLSTGELFF
TRBV10-3	TRBJ2-3	few	CAIFSGITDTQYF
TRBV28	TRBJ2-6	few	CASSALAGNSGANVLTF
TRBV30	TRBJ2-3	many	CAWRSRSGNTDTQYF
TRBV7-2	TRBJ2-1	-	CASSPSRDNEQFF
TRBV6-5	TRBJ2-2	few	CASRSGTASTGELFF
TRBV5-6	TRBJ2-3	-	CASSLGTSNTDTQYF
TRBV19	TRBJ2-1	-	CASSKGDSSSYNEQFF
TRBV5-1	TRBJ1-3	many	CASSLGTGFSGNTIYF
TRBV5-1	TRBJ2-1	-	CASSWGLGGICGDNEQFF
TRBV24-1	TRBJ2-1	few	CATSLAGAPPYNEQFF
TRBV27	TRBJ1-2	few	CASSSPPTGIYGYTF
TRBV5-1	TRBJ1-2	few	CASSPGQGGYGYTF
TRBV12-3/TRBV12-4	TRBJ2-2	few	CASSPPQGELFF
TRBV9	TRBJ2-6	few	CASSLGTLGANVLTF
TRBV29-1	TRBJ1-1	-	CSVANRGGLAFF
TRBV7-7	TRBJ2-2	-	CASSLGQNGELFF
TRBV10-3	TRBJ2-5	few	CAISELGETQYF
TRBV7-2	TRBJ2-7	few	CASSETSGVGSYEQYF
TRBV9	TRBJ2-1	-	CASASVLAGRNEQFF
TRBV30	TRBJ1-1	-	CAWDSDSNAEAFF
TRBV5-1	TRBJ1-2	many	CASSWTDSNYGYTF
TRBV12-3/TRBV12-4	TRBJ1-5	few	CASSESYQPQHF
TRBV5-1	TRBJ2-1	many	CASSLTNADYNEQFF
TRBV7-2	TRBJ2-2	-	CASISRSSAPLHTGELFF
TRBV5-1	TRBJ2-7	many	CASSLSLIGSYEQYF
TRBV20-1	TRBJ2-5	few	CSALVGGRETQYF
TRBV30	TRBJ2-1	-	CAWQGGGSVSYNEQFF